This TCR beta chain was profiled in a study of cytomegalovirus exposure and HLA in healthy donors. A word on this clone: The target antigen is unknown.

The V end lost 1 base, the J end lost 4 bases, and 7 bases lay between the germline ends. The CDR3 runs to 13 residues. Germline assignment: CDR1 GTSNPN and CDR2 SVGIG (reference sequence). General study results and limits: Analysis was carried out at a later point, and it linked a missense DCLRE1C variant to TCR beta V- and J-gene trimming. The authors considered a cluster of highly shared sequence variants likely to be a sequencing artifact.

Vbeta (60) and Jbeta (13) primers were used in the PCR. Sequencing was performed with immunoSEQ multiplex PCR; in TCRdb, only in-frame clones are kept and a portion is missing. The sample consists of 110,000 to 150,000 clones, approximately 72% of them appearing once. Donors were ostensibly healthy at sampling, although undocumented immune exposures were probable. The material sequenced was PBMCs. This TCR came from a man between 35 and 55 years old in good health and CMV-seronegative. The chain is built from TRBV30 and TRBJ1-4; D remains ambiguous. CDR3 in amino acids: CAWSGQINEKLFF. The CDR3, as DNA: TGTGCCTGGAGTGGTCAGATTAATGAAAAACTGTTTTTT.